The 14 T cell receptor beta chains presented below share a single source sample, sequenced in a study of blood T cell repertoires in COVID-19. The assay was immunoSEQ multiplex PCR, and TCRdb's table has in-frame clones only and misses some. This sample has about 270,000 clones; around 90% occur once, and the top ten carry 4.1%. What was sequenced was PBMCs or T cells enriched from blood (not recorded which). All receptors come from a woman aged 25 to 39 with acute COVID-19.

V and J are TRBV28 and TRBJ1-5; 8 bases match TRBD1. The CDR3 is 13 amino acids. With V trimmed by 7 bases and J by 2 bases, 1 base remained unmatched. Germline loops: CDR1 MDHEN, CDR2 SYDVKM. The CDR3 reads CASKDRGNQPQHF. Written as DNA, the CDR3 is TGTGCCAGCAAGGACAGGGGCAATCAGCCCCAGCATTTT.

The chain couples TRBV19 to TRBJ1-5; 9 bases agree with TRBD1. Trimming at V came to 5 bases and at J to 4 bases, leaving 6 bases not matched to a gene. This CDR3 has 15 residues. Looked up from germline, CDR1 is LNHDA and CDR2 is SQIVND (reference sequence). CDR3 bases: TGTGCCAGTAGTCCCCTGGACAGGGGAAATCAGCCCCAGCATTTT. Translation gives CASSPLDRGNQPQHF.

This clone was seen a single time. The genes are TRBV10-3 and TRBJ2-3, with D maybe TRBD2 (7 bases). The CDR3 runs to 14 residues. V lost 10 bases and J 5 bases, leaving 19 bases between the germline ends. CDR1 is ENHRY, CDR2 SYGVKD, per germline. DNA of the CDR3: TGTGCCAGCCGGGGGGCGGGAGAGAAAGATACGCAGTATTTT. Amino acids: CASRGAGEKDTQYF.

Comment on this clone: At the DNA level, this CDR3 is encoded by other sequences in the same sample as well. The gene calls are TRBV9 and TRBJ1-4; 9 nucleotides agree with TRBD1. This CDR3 comprises 15 residues. Germline-derived CDR1 and CDR2 are SGDLS and YYNGEE. V shed 0 bases, J shed 5 bases, and the junction held 2 bases outside the gene matches. The CDR3 protein is CASSVAGTGNEKLFF. The CDR3 nucleotides are TGTGCCAGCAGCGTAGCCGGGACAGGGAATGAAAAACTGTTTTTT.

This sequence joins TRBV5-1 and TRBJ2-5; 7 bases are shared with TRBD1. CDR1 and CDR2 (germline): SGHRS, YFSETQ. Unmatched junction bases numbered 8, after V lost 4 bases and J lost 2 bases. The CDR3 has 15 residues. Written as DNA, the CDR3 is TGCGCCAGCAGCGGTCCGACAGGGATTCAAGAGACCCAGTACTTC. Its protein product is CASSGPTGIQETQYF.

The J gene is TRBJ2-7, the V gene TRBV27, with 10 positions matching TRBD2. The CDR3 consists of 15 residues. The trim removed 6 bases at V and 1 base at J, leaving 6 bases unmatched. CDR1 and CDR2 (germline): MNHEY, SMNVEV (reference sequence). The DNA of the CDR3 is TGTGCCAGCAGCCCGTCACTAGCGGGATCCTACGAGCAGTACTTC. Translating it yields CASSPSLAGSYEQYF.

V gene TRBV9 combines with J gene TRBJ2-3, with 8 bases that match TRBD2. Germline V gene sequence: CDR1 SGDLS, CDR2 YYNGEE. The CDR3 is 16 residues long. Losses at the gene ends were 2 bases for V and 2 bases for J; bases not matched to a gene: 7. The CDR3 DNA follows: TGTGCCAGCAGCGTGGGTCTAGCGGGCTACACAGATACGCAGTATTTT. Translating it yields CASSVGLAGYTDTQYF. Full variable domain (remainder filled in from reference TRBV9 and TRBJ2-3): DSGVTQTPKHLITATGQRVTLRCSPRSGDLSVYWYQQSLDQGLQFLIQYYNGEERAKGNILERFSAQQFPDLHSELNLSSLELGDSALYFCASSVGLAGYTDTQYFGPGTRLTVL.

The chain joins TRBV9 to TRBJ2-1; D is possibly TRBD2 (6 bases). The CDR3 is 14 residues long. V was clipped by 4 bases and J by 7 bases, with 15 bases between them. CDR1 is SGDLS, CDR2 YYNGEE, per germline. CDR3 amino acids: CASSPLGSGNEQFF. Written as DNA, the CDR3 is TGTGCCAGCAGCCCTTTGGGGAGCGGGAATGAGCAGTTCTTC.

The chain uses TRBV19 and TRBJ1-2, with 8 bases that match TRBD1. CDR3 size: 13 residues. Trimming cost V 6 bases and J 4 bases; bases outside gene matches: 4. Germline values: CDR1 LNHDA, CDR2 SQIVND (reference sequence). The CDR3 is CASSPGQVYGYTF. The CDR3 DNA reads as TGTGCCAGTAGCCCGGGACAGGTCTATGGCTACACCTTC.

The V and J genes are TRBV10-3 and TRBJ1-5, with 11 positions matching TRBD1. Losses at the gene ends were 1 base for V and 6 bases for J; bases not matched to a gene: 5. The CDR3 is 16 residues long. Germline CDR1 and CDR2: ENHRY and SYGVKD. CDR3 nucleotide sequence: TGTGCCATCAGTGAGTGGGGACAGGGGGGTGTTCAGCCCCAGCATTTT. Its protein product is CAISEWGQGGVQPQHF.

This chain connects TRBV11-2 to TRBJ2-2; D unresolved. Germline CDR1 SGHAT, CDR2 FQNNGV. V was trimmed by 2 bases and J by 0 bases, leaving 4 bases between them. The length of the CDR3 is 14 residues. This chain's CDR3 is CASSLSANTGELFF. The DNA of the CDR3 is TGTGCCAGCAGCTTATCGGCGAACACCGGGGAGCTGTTTTTT.

The count of this clone is one. The V and J genes are TRBV6-5 and TRBJ1-1, with no clear D. The germline gives CDR1 MNHEY, CDR2 SVGAGI. The CDR3 extends over 15 amino acids. Trimming removed 0 bases at V and 4 bases at J, with 12 bases between. CDR3 nucleotides: TGTGCCAGCAGTTACTCGTATGGAGAGGCCACTGAAGCTTTCTTT. Residues: CASSYSYGEATEAFF.

The genes are TRBV30 and TRBJ1-4; no definite D call. V was trimmed by 0 bases and J by 4 bases, leaving 9 bases between them. The germline V gene encodes CDR1 GTSNPN and CDR2 SVGIG (reference sequence). The CDR3 covers 14 residues. The CDR3, as DNA: TGTGCCTGGAGTGTAGTCTCGGGTAATGAAAAACTGTTTTTT. Its protein is CAWSVVSGNEKLFF.

The chain combines TRBV29-1 with TRBJ2-1, with 11 bases lining up with TRBD2. Trimming removed 5 bases from V and 5 bases from J; junction bases left unmatched: 5. The CDR3 is made up of 14 amino acids. Germline V lookup: CDR1 SQVTM, CDR2 ANQGSEA. CDR3 sequence: CSVPGLAVDNEQFF. DNA for the CDR3: TGCAGCGTTCCGGGACTAGCGGTCGACAATGAGCAGTTCTTC.